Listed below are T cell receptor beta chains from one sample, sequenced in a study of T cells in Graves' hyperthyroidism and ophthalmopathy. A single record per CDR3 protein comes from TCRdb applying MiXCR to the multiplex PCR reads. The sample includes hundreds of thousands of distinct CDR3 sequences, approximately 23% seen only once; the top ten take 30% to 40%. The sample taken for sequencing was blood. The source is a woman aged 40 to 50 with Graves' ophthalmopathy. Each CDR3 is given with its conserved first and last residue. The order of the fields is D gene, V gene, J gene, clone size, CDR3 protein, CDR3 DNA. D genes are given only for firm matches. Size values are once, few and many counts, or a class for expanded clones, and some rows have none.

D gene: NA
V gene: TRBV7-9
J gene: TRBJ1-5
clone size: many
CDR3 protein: CASSTLDGGNQPQHF
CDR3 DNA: TGTGCCAGCAGCACCTTGGACGGAGGCAATCAGCCCCAGCATTTT

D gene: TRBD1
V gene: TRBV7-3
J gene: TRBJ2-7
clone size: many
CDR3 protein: CASSQGTAYEQYF
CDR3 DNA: TGTGCCAGCAGCCAAGGGACAGCCTACGAGCAGTACTTC

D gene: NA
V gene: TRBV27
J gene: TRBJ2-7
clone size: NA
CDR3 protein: CASRDPGRSSYEQYF
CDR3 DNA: TGTGCCAGCAGAGATCCGGGACGGAGCTCCTACGAGCAGTACTTC

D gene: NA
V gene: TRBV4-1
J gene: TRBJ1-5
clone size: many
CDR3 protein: CASSQDDRVQHF
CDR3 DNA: TGCGCCAGCAGCCAAGATGACCGGGTTCAGCATTTT

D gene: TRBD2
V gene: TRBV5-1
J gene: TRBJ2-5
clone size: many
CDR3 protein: CASSLGTSGETQYF
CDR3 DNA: TGCGCCAGCAGCTTGGGGACTAGCGGGGAGACCCAGTACTTC

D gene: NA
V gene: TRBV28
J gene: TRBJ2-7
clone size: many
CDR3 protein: CASSSSPGQGSYEQYF
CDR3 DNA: NA

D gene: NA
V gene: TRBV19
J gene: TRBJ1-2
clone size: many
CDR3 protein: CASSIKEIYGYTF
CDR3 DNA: TGTGCCAGTAGTATAAAAGAGATCTATGGCTACACCTTC

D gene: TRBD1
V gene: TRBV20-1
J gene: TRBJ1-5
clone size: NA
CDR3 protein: CSAGDSPNQPQHF
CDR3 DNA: TGCAGTGCCGGGGACAGCCCCAATCAGCCCCAGCATTTT

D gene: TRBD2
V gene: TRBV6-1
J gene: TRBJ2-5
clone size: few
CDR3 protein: CASSESGGATETQYF
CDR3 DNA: TGTGCCAGCAGTGAAAGCGGGGGGGCCACAGAGACCCAGTACTTC

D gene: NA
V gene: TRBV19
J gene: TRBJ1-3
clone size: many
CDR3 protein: CASRIGQPGNTIYF
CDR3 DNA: TGTGCCAGCCGAATTGGACAGCCTGGAAACACCATATATTTT

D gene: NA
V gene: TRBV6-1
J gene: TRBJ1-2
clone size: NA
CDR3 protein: CASTRAPRDYGYTF
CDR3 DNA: TGTGCCAGTACCCGGGCCCCGCGAGACTATGGCTACACCTTC

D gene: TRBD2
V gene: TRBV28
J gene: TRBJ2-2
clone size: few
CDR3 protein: CASTGGRATGELFF
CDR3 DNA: TGTGCCAGCACAGGCGGGAGGGCCACCGGGGAGCTGTTTTTT

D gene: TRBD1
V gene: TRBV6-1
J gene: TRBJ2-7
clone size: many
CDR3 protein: CASKTGTGGYEQYF
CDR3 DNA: TGTGCCAGCAAAACCGGGACAGGGGGCTACGAGCAGTACTTC

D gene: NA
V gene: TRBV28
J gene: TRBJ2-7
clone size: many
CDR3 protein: CASSWIRAQAYEQYF
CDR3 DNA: TGTGCCAGCAGTTGGATTCGAGCCCAGGCCTACGAGCAGTACTTC

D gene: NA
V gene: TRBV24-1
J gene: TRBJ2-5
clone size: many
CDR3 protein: CATSDYQETQYF
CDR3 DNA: TGTGCCACCAGTGATTACCAAGAGACCCAGTACTTC

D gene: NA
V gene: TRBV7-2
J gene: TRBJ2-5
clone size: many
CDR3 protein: CASSSEETQYF
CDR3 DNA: TGTGCCAGCAGCTCAGAAGAGACCCAGTACTTC

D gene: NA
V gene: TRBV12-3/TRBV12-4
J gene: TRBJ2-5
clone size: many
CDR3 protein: CASSLFGVVETQYF
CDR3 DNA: TGTGCCAGCAGTCTCTTTGGAGTCGTAGAGACCCAGTACTTC

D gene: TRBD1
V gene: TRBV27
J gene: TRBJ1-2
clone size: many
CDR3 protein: CASSLGTGFNYGYTF
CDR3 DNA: TGTGCCAGCAGTTTAGGGACAGGGTTTAATTATGGCTACACCTTC

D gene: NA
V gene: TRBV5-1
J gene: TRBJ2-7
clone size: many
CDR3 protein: CASSLGLRDANEQYF
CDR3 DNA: TGCGCCAGCAGTCTGGGGCTTAGGGACGCTAACGAGCAGTACTTC

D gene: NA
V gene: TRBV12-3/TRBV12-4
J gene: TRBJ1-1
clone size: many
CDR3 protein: CASSSWSSEAFF
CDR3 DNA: TGTGCCAGCAGTTCCTGGAGCTCTGAAGCTTTCTTT

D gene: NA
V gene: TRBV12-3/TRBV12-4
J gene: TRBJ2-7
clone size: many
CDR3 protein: CASSLQGLGEQYF
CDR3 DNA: TGTGCCAGCAGTTTGCAGGGGCTGGGCGAGCAGTACTTC

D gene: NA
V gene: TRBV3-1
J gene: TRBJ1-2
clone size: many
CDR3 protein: CASSQDLGYTF
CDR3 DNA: TGTGCCAGCAGCCAAGATTTGGGCTACACCTTC